Each of the 32 T cell receptor beta chains below was sequenced from the same sample in a study of CD8 T cells in Susac syndrome. Reverse transcription of about 0.45 to 1 ug RNA was performed with random hexamers. TCRdb analysed the immunoSEQ multiplex PCR reads with MiXCR anew, one entry per CDR3 protein. Of 100,000 to 150,000 distinct CDR3 sequences detected, over 90% appear once; the ten largest clones hold around 0.12%. Sample: CD4+ T cells from PBMCs. Receptors originate from a human donor in good health.

This clonotype was found once. The genes are TRBV29-1 and TRBJ1-2; D uncertain. The CDR3 consists of 13 residues. CDR1 and CDR2 from the germline V gene are SQVTM and ANQGSEA. Deletions cut 8 bases from V and 4 bases from J, with 17 bases between. CDR3 amino acids: CSFVSGMAYGYTF. The CDR3 bases are TGCAGCTTCGTCTCGGGGATGGCCTATGGCTACACCTTC.

The V gene is TRBV29-1, the J gene TRBJ2-1; D not resolved. The CDR3 spans 13 residues. Deletions cut 6 bases from V and 8 bases from J, with 17 bases between. Germline CDR1 and CDR2: SQVTM and ANQGSEA. The CDR3 spells CSVVPGPLDEQFF. The CDR3 region has the DNA TGCAGCGTCGTCCCTGGACCACTGGATGAGCAGTTCTTC.

This clonotype was observed a single time. This rearrangement joins TRBV3-1 to TRBJ2-7; TRBD2 matches 13 bases. Germline V gives CDR1 LGHDT, CDR2 YNNKEL (reference sequence). V was clipped by 0 bases and J by 4 bases; unmatched bases: 9. The CDR3 is made up of 18 amino acids. CDR3 protein: CASSQDPLGLAGEYEQYF. The CDR3 nucleotides are TGTGCCAGCAGCCAAGATCCCCTCGGACTAGCGGGAGAGTACGAGCAGTACTTC.

V usage is TRBV5-4 and J usage is TRBJ2-2, with 14 positions matching TRBD2. This CDR3 has 16 residues. The V segment lost 4 bases and the J segment 5 bases; nucleotides outside the gene matches: 4. Germline assignment: CDR1 SGHNT and CDR2 YYREEE (reference sequence). CDR3 DNA: TGTGCCAGCAGCCAAGGGACTAGCGGGAGTACCGGGGAGCTGTTTTTT. It is translated as CASSQGTSGSTGELFF. The whole variable domain, remainder taken from reference TRBV5-4 and TRBJ2-2, is ETGVTQSPTHLIKTRGQQVTLRCSSQSGHNTVSWYQQALGQGPQFIFQYYREEENGRGNFPPRFSGLQFPNYSSELNVNALELDDSALYLCASSQGTSGSTGELFFGEGSRLTVL.

The chain is built from TRBV27 and TRBJ2-5; possibly TRBD1 or TRBD2 for D (5 bases each). The germline V gene encodes CDR1 MNHEY and CDR2 SMNVEV (reference sequence). V shed 2 bases and J shed 5 bases, with 12 bases lying between them. This CDR3 has 14 residues. Written as DNA, the CDR3 is TGTGCCAGCAGTTTAGGGACCGTGGGGGAGACCCAGTACTTC. It specifies CASSLGTVGETQYF.

The gene calls are TRBV7-2 and TRBJ2-3; perhaps TRBD2 as D (6 bases). The CDR3 is 17 amino acids. Deletions cut 5 bases from V and 4 bases from J, with 22 bases between. The germline V gene encodes CDR1 SGHTA and CDR2 FQGNSA. CDR3 amino acids: CASSPTSAGVGADTQYF. CDR3 DNA: TGTGCCAGCAGCCCTACCTCAGCGGGCGTGGGGGCAGATACGCAGTATTTT.

This CDR3 reads CATSRDRETQYF. The CDR3 nucleotides read TGTGCCACCAGCAGGGACAGAGAGACCCAGTACTTC. V usage is TRBV15 and J usage is TRBJ2-5; D is perhaps TRBD1 (6 bases). Trimming left V 3 bases short and J 4 bases short, with 6 bases between. This CDR3 has 12 amino acids. CDR1 is LNHNV and CDR2 is YYDKDF in the germline V gene (reference sequence).

The rearrangement uses TRBV19 and TRBJ2-1; 14 bases agree with TRBD2. V lost 4 bases and J lost 12; bases outside the gene matches: 5. The CDR3 has 14 amino acids. Germline V CDR1 and CDR2: LNHDA, SQIVND (reference sequence). The CDR3 reads CASSTGLAGVMQFF. The CDR3 DNA follows: TGTGCCAGTAGTACGGGACTAGCGGGAGTTATGCAGTTCTTC.

The CDR3 coding sequence is TGTGCCAGCAGCCCGGGACACTCGTCCTACGAGCAGTACTTC. Its translation is CASSPGHSSYEQYF. The rearrangement joins TRBV12-3 or TRBV12-4 to TRBJ2-7; D perhaps matches TRBD1 (6 bases). V was trimmed by 6 bases and J by 1 base, leaving 13 bases between them. The CDR3 runs 14 residues.

The chain recombines TRBV5-1 with TRBJ2-5; no firm D call. Per germline, CDR1 SGHRS and CDR2 YFSETQ. Between the trimmed V and J ends, which lost 4 bases and 4 bases, there was a span of 8 bases. This CDR3 contains 12 residues. In DNA, the CDR3 is TGCGCCAGCAGCCCGACGGGAGAGACCCAGTACTTC. Translation gives CASSPTGETQYF.

The chain couples TRBV23-1 to TRBJ2-3, with 16 bases matching TRBD2. TRBV23-1 qualifies as an ORF whose function is uncertain. The CDR3 spans 17 residues. V shed 10 bases and J 1 base; nucleotides not matched to a gene: 8. The CDR3 DNA follows: TGCGCCACCTTCGGGACTAGCGGGAGGGAAGGCACAGATACGCAGTATTTT. Residues: CATFGTSGREGTDTQYF.

The V gene is TRBV6-6, the J gene TRBJ2-3; TRBD2 aligns across 7 bases. V was clipped by 5 bases and J by 4 bases; unmatched bases: 6. This CDR3 is built from 14 residues. Germline V gives CDR1 MNHNY, CDR2 SVGAGI (reference sequence). Here the CDR3 reads CASSTVLAADTQYF. The CDR3 nucleotides are TGTGCCAGCAGTACCGTCCTAGCGGCAGATACGCAGTATTTT.

The chain employs TRBV23-1 and TRBJ2-2; D is unclear. TRBV23-1 counts as an open reading frame of uncertain function. V was clipped by 2 bases and J by 5 bases, with 6 bases between them. This CDR3 has 13 residues. CDR3 residues: CASSQQRTGELFF. In DNA, the CDR3 is TGCGCCAGCAGTCAACAGAGAACCGGGGAGCTGTTTTTT.

The V gene is TRBV7-9, the J gene TRBJ1-5, with D possibly being TRBD1 (5 bases). From germline, CDR1 is SEHNR and CDR2 FQNEAQ (reference sequence). The CDR3 is 14 residues long. V dropped 3 bases and J dropped 5 bases, with 11 bases sitting between them. CDR3 in amino acids: CASSLAGRDQPQHF. Here the CDR3 DNA reads TGTGCCAGCAGCTTGGCAGGGAGGGATCAGCCCCAGCATTTT.

This chain joins TRBV19 and TRBJ2-2; D may match TRBD1 or TRBD2 (5 bases each). The germline V gene has CDR1 LNHDA and CDR2 SQIVND (reference sequence). Trimming removed 11 bases from V and 9 bases from J, with 13 bases in between. The length of the CDR3 is 11 residues. The CDR3 nucleotides are TGTGCCTCCCAGGGACGCTGGGAGCTGTTTTTT. This translates into CASQGRWELFF.

This chain links TRBV2 with TRBJ1-5; D might be TRBD1 (5 bases). The CDR3 spans 15 residues. The V end lost 0 bases, the J end lost 2 bases, and 8 bases lay between the germline ends. CDR1 SNHLY and CDR2 FYNNEI come from the germline V gene. The DNA for the CDR3 is TGTGCCAGCAGTGAAGCGTTGGGGCGCAATCAGCCCCAGCATTTT. It encodes CASSEALGRNQPQHF.

For the CDR3, the DNA is TGTGCCAGCAGCCAAGAACCCCATGGCTACACCTTC. It yields the protein CASSQEPHGYTF. The V and J genes are TRBV3-1 and TRBJ1-2, with no clear D. The CDR3 runs 12 residues. Germline CDR1 is LGHDT and CDR2 is YNNKEL (reference sequence). V lost 0 bases, J lost 6 bases, and 5 bases lay in between.

The gene calls are TRBV12-3 or TRBV12-4 and TRBJ2-1; TRBD2 matches 9 bases. V lost 10 bases and J lost 6; bases outside the gene matches: 4. This CDR3 has 12 amino acids. CDR3 sequence reads: CATSGNGNEQFF. Written as DNA, the CDR3 is TGTGCCACTAGCGGGAATGGCAATGAGCAGTTCTTC.

CDR3 sequence: CASSLHGAPRSYEQYF. CDR3 nucleotides: TGTGCCAGCAGCTTACACGGTGCCCCCAGATCCTACGAGCAGTACTTC. The genes are TRBV7-2 and TRBJ2-7, with unresolved D. This CDR3 has 16 amino acids. The ends were cut back, 2 bases at V and 1 base at J, with 15 bases in the middle. Germline CDR1 reads SGHTA; CDR2 reads FQGNSA. The entire variable domain, with the rest obtained from reference TRBV7-2 and TRBJ2-7, is as follows: GAGVSQSPSNKVTEKGKDVELRCDPISGHTALYWYRQSLGQGLEFLIYFQGNSAPDKSGLPSDRFSAERTGGSVSTLTIQRTQQEDSAVYLCASSLHGAPRSYEQYFGPGTRLTVT.

V is TRBV29-1 and J is TRBJ1-5; D is perhaps TRBD1 (6 bases). V was cut by 4 bases and J by 6 bases, with 13 bases left in between. The CDR3 length is 13 residues. Germline V CDR1 and CDR2: SQVTM, ANQGSEA. The CDR3: CSVGQVSGQPQHF. DNA of the CDR3: TGCAGCGTTGGACAGGTCTCAGGTCAGCCCCAGCATTTT.

This chain uses TRBV29-1 with TRBJ2-1; D perhaps matches TRBD1 (6 bases). The CDR3 extends over 15 amino acids. With 7 bases removed from V and 2 bases from J, the gap between germline ends came to 18 bases. The germline CDR1 and CDR2 sequences are SQVTM and ANQGSEA. The CDR3 coding sequence is TGCAGCGCCGAGGGGACACTGACTGCCTACAATGAGCAGTTCTTC. Its translation is CSAEGTLTAYNEQFF.

This clonotype was seen a single time. The rearrangement uses TRBV7-9 and TRBJ1-2; a weak D match, TRBD1 (5 bases). Looked up from germline, CDR1 is SEHNR and CDR2 is FQNEAQ (reference sequence). Trimming shortened V by 5 bases and J by 8 bases, and 12 bases separated the two germline ends. CDR3 size: 12 residues. For the CDR3, the DNA is TGTGCCAGCAGCCCCCTGGGGGTAGGCTACACCTTC. This sequence encodes CASSPLGVGYTF.

This chain joins TRBV3-1 and TRBJ2-1, with TRBD2 matching over 7 bases. There are 14 residues in the CDR3. After removal of 1 base from V and 8 bases from J, the junction contained 5 bases not matched to a gene. Looked up from germline, CDR1 is LGHDT and CDR2 is YNNKEL (reference sequence). The CDR3 nucleotides are TGTGCCAGCAGCCAAGCGGGAGGTAGGGATGAGCAGTTCTTC. Translated: CASSQAGGRDEQFF.

The V and J genes are TRBV29-1 and TRBJ2-3, with 14 positions matching TRBD2. Trimming removed 7 bases from V and 1 base from J; junction bases left unmatched: 13. The CDR3 totals 18 residues. CDR1 and CDR2 (germline): SQVTM, ANQGSEA. Here the CDR3 DNA reads TGCAGCGCTGGGACTAGCGGGAGTGGGGTTGAAGGCACAGATACGCAGTATTTT. Its translation is CSAGTSGSGVEGTDTQYF.

The chain has TRBV7-2 and TRBJ2-1; D unclear. Germline V CDR1 and CDR2: SGHTA, FQGNSA. V lost 1 base to trimming and J lost 5 bases, with 6 bases between them. CDR3 size: 13 residues. The CDR3 DNA follows: TGTGCCAGCAGCTTAGAACGGAACAATGAGCAGTTCTTC. It codes for CASSLERNNEQFF.

The rearrangement joins TRBV27 to TRBJ1-1, with a possible D match to TRBD1 (5 bases). The V and J ends lost 6 bases and 0 bases respectively, with 20 bases between them. Germline V gene data show CDR1 as MNHEY and CDR2 as SMNVEV (reference sequence). This CDR3 is built from 17 residues. CDR3 bases: TGTGCCAGCAGCCCCGACAGTGTTGGACGGTTGAACACTGAAGCTTTCTTT. The encoded protein is CASSPDSVGRLNTEAFF.

The rearrangement links TRBV15 to TRBJ2-3, with D unresolved. Germline V gives CDR1 LNHNV, CDR2 YYDKDF (reference sequence). CDR3 length: 13 residues. Trimming took off 1 base at V and 2 bases at J, with 4 bases between the two ends. CDR3 sequence (DNA): TGTGCCACCAGCAGAGTGGACACAGATACGCAGTATTTT. It translates to CATSRVDTDTQYF.

The CDR3 sequence: CASSPENTYEQYF. The CDR3 coding sequence is TGCGCCAGCAGCCCGGAGAACACCTACGAGCAGTACTTC. This chain links TRBV5-1 with TRBJ2-7; D not certain. The length of the CDR3 is 13 residues. Trimming took 4 bases from V and 2 from J, leaving 10 bases between them. In germline, CDR1 is SGHRS, CDR2 YFSETQ.

The chain joins TRBV27 to TRBJ2-1; D ambiguous. There are 13 residues in the CDR3. V shed 5 bases and J shed 12 bases, with 17 bases lying between them. Germline V gives CDR1 MNHEY, CDR2 SMNVEV (reference sequence). The CDR3 loop reads CASSPSPRPGQFF. The DNA of the CDR3 is TGTGCCAGCAGTCCCAGTCCACGGCCGGGGCAGTTCTTC.

The chain couples TRBV19 to TRBJ1-3; D gene ambiguous. The CDR3 totals 14 residues. CDR1 is LNHDA and CDR2 is SQIVND in the germline V gene (reference sequence). The V end was cut by 3 bases, the J end by 0 bases, with 6 bases between. Written as DNA, the CDR3 is TGTGCCAGTAGTATGGGCGTCTCTGGAAACACCATATATTTT. This encodes CASSMGVSGNTIYF.

The chain joins TRBV2 to TRBJ2-1; 8 nucleotides match TRBD1. This CDR3 is built from 15 residues. Germline CDR1 is SNHLY and CDR2 is FYNNEI. The trim removed 6 bases at V and 0 bases at J, leaving 4 bases unmatched. DNA of the CDR3: TGTGCCAGCAGCCGCGACAGGGGCTCCTACAATGAGCAGTTCTTC. Protein sequence: CASSRDRGSYNEQFF.

This rearrangement joins TRBV6-5 to TRBJ2-7; tentatively, D is TRBD1 (5 bases). CDR3 length: 15 residues. The V and J ends lost 0 bases and 0 bases respectively, with 9 bases between them. Germline values: CDR1 MNHEY, CDR2 SVGAGI. The CDR3 reads CASSYSDSRSYEQYF. CDR3 coding DNA: TGTGCCAGCAGTTACTCTGACAGCCGCTCCTACGAGCAGTACTTC.